These T cell receptor beta chains were read from a single sample in a study of shared clonotypes between healthy human individuals. Produced via immunoSEQ multiplex PCR; TCRdb's table is partial and in-frame only. The data contain about 2.4 million clones, 80% to 95% of them singletons. Sequencing used naive CD4+ T cells from PBMCs. The receptor source for this set is a young man in good health. Some clones in this sample may be carry-over from other donors' samples. Both conserved end residues are part of each CDR3. D genes are given only for firm matches. Some rows mark clone size as missing; the rest say once, few, many or name a class of expanded clone.

J,D,V,size,DNA,CDR3
TRBJ1-1,-,TRBV28,-,TGTGCCAGCAGCCCCCGGACAACCCGCTTCGGGGAAGCTTTCTTT,CASSPRTTRFGEAFF
TRBJ2-2,-,TRBV9,-,TGTGCCAGCAGCGTAGGGCTTACGACCGGGGAGCTGTTTTTT,CASSVGLTTGELFF
TRBJ2-2,-,TRBV5-1,-,TGCGCCAGCAGCTTGTTAGTCACCGGGGAGCTGTTTTTT,CASSLLVTGELFF
TRBJ1-1,-,TRBV7-2,-,TGTGCCAGCAGCTTAAGCCGAGAAGCTTTCTTT,CASSLSREAFF
TRBJ1-2,-,TRBV28,-,TGTGCCAGCGCCGGTTCGCCCTATGGCTACACCTTC,CASAGSPYGYTF
TRBJ1-5,TRBD1,TRBV23-1,once,TGCGCCAGCAGTCAAGGAAAGGGACAGCCTACCTTCAATCAGCCCCAGCATTTT,CASSQGKGQPTFNQPQHF
TRBJ2-3,-,TRBV27,-,TGTGCCAGCAGTTTATGGGCTAGCACAGATACGCAGTATTTT,CASSLWASTDTQYF
TRBJ1-5,-,TRBV19,-,TGTGCCAGTAGTGCTCGACAGGAGAATAGCAATCAGCCCCAGCATTTT,CASSARQENSNQPQHF
TRBJ2-1,TRBD2,TRBV5-4,-,TGTGCCAGCACCCGGACTAGCGGGACCGTTTACAATGAGCAGTTCTTC,CASTRTSGTVYNEQFF
TRBJ2-5,TRBD2,TRBV4-1,-,TGCGCCAGCAGCCCTGGACTAGCGGGAGTAGAGACCCAGTACTTC,CASSPGLAGVETQYF
TRBJ1-3,-,TRBV5-1,-,TGCGCCAGCAGCTTGGCAGGAACGGGGAACACCATATATTTT,CASSLAGTGNTIYF
TRBJ2-6,TRBD1,TRBV28,-,TGTGCCAGCAGGATTACCGGGGACAGCAGCTCTGGGGCCAACGTCCTGACTTTC,CASRITGDSSSGANVLTF
TRBJ2-2,-,TRBV5-1,-,TGCGCCAGCAGGATAGCGATAACGAACACCGGGGAGCTGTTTTTT,CASRIAITNTGELFF
TRBJ2-2,-,TRBV28,once,TGTGCCAGCTCCGGGGCAGGGCGTACCGGGGAGCTGTTTTTT,CASSGAGRTGELFF
TRBJ2-1,-,TRBV2,-,TGTGCCAGCAGTTCCAACAATGAGCAGTTCTTC,CASSSNNEQFF
TRBJ2-7,-,TRBV4-1,-,TGCGCCAGCAGCCAAGGGCACAGCAATGCCTACGAGCAGTACTTC,CASSQGHSNAYEQYF
TRBJ2-4,-,TRBV10-2,-,TGCGCCAGCAGTGAGGGAGCCAAAAACATTCAGTACTTC,CASSEGAKNIQYF
TRBJ2-7,TRBD2,TRBV4-1,-,TGCGCCAGCAGCCGATTGCCGGGACTAGGCGTCTCCGAGCAGTACTTC,CASSRLPGLGVSEQYF
TRBJ2-7,-,TRBV28,-,TGTGCCAGCGGCGGGAAGCCCTACGAGCAGTACTTC,CASGGKPYEQYF
TRBJ1-1,-,TRBV25-1,-,TGTGCCAGCAGGGGAGGGGTGAACACTGAAGCTTTCTTT,CASRGGVNTEAFF
TRBJ2-7,-,TRBV5-5,-,TGTGCCAGCAGCTCGGTCGTCGGCGACTCCTACGAGCAGTACTTC,CASSSVVGDSYEQYF
TRBJ2-1,-,TRBV2,-,TGTGCCAGCAGTGAAGCCTGGGAGCGGTTTCGCGGATTGGGAAATGAGCAGTTCTTC,CASSEAWERFRGLGNEQFF
TRBJ1-1,-,TRBV25-1,-,TGTGCCAGCAGTGAAGGGGGCAGGGGAAGGACTGAAGCTTTCTTT,CASSEGGRGRTEAFF
TRBJ2-3,TRBD2,TRBV7-9,-,TGTGCCAGCAGCTCCGGGGCGGCGGGAGACCCTAGCACAGATACGCAGTATTTT,CASSSGAAGDPSTDTQYF
TRBJ2-2,-,TRBV5-8,-,TGTGCCAGCACCGTGTTCGTTGGGTGGAACACCGGGGAGCTGTTTTTT,CASTVFVGWNTGELFF
TRBJ1-5,TRBD1,TRBV14,-,TGTGCCAGCAGCCATTACTTAGGGACAGGGGACAATCAGCCCCAGCATTTT,CASSHYLGTGDNQPQHF
TRBJ1-5,-,TRBV28,-,TGTGCCAGCCCTCGCAATCAGCCCCAGCATTTT,CASPRNQPQHF
TRBJ2-1,TRBD2,TRBV28,-,TGTGCCAGCAGGTGGACTAGCGCGGCCCCCAATGAGCAGTTCTTC,CASRWTSAAPNEQFF
TRBJ1-1,-,TRBV7-3,-,TGTGCCAGCAGCTTCCGGGCCGAATGGACGGGAATGAACACTGAAGCTTTCTTT,CASSFRAEWTGMNTEAFF
TRBJ2-6,-,TRBV28,-,TGTGCCAGCAGTTTAAGCTTCATGGGCAGGGCCGGCTCTGGGGCCAACGTCCTGACTTTC,CASSLSFMGRAGSGANVLTF